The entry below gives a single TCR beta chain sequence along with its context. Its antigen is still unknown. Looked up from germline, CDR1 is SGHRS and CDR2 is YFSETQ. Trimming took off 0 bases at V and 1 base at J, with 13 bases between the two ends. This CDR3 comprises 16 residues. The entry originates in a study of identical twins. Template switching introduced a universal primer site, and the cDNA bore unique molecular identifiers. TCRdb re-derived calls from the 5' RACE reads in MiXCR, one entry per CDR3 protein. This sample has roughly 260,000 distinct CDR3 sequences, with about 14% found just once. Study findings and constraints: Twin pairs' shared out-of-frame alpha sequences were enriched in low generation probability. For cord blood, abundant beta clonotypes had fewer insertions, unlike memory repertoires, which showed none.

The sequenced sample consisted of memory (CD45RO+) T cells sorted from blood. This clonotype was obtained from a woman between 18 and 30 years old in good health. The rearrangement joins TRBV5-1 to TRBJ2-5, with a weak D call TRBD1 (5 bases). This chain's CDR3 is CASSLGAQALQETQYF. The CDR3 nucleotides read TGCGCCAGCAGCTTGGGAGCACAGGCGCTCCAAGAGACCCAGTACTTC.